The text below deals with one TCR beta chain. It has no known antigen specificity. No qualities accompany the bases; no much larger clone lies one base away. Other DNA sequences of this sample code for an identical CDR3. The data were taken from a study of cytomegalovirus exposure and HLA in healthy donors (dated by TCRdb to about 2017). In the study overall: An earlier analysis of around 600 of the donors reported more than 250 Gb of sequence data and roughly 110 million unique TCR beta sequences from some 180 million T cells. Genome-wide SNP genotypes for about 60% of the 666 donors were used in a later genetic analysis, which treated that subset as a discovery cohort. Donor age, sex, ethnicity and CMV serostatus were collected together with the repertoire data. A separate validation cohort of some 130 different subjects was used in addition to the 666-subject first cohort. An earlier analysis of 587 of the donors used high-throughput TCR beta sequencing to judge whether each TCR beta V gene segment behaved as functional or pseudogenic. All discovery cohort repertoires had been generated using a single sequencing platform. The number of typed donors differed by locus: about 629-630 for A, B, C, DRB1 and DQB1; roughly 510 for DQA1; 606 for DPA1; and 400 to 480 for DPB1. A later analysis re-analyzed previously published TCR beta repertoires from about 730 donors and added high-resolution HLA genotyping to study TCR occurrence patterns. Across 398 genotyped donors of the cohort, an average of roughly 250,000 unique TCR beta nucleotide sequences per donor were sequenced, and approximately 17% of those sequences were non-productive. Rather than using new phenotypic data, the later analysis identified candidate immune exposures from TCR beta sequences and from how often those sequences occurred across donors. An early release covering about 600 HLA-typed donors comprised about 300 gigabases of sequencing data and around 80 million unique TCR sequences. To predict cytomegalovirus infection status, the study combined high-throughput TCR immunosequencing, statistical association of individual TCRs with disease status, and machine learning. The study aimed to test whether cataloging public T cell receptors could reveal signatures of past pathogen exposure. HLA typing covered class I and class II loci at four-digit resolution. The genetic ancestry cluster associated with self-reported Caucasian donors included approximately 85% of the 350 to 500 genotyped donors. The study profiled the T cell repertoires of about 720 subjects by immunosequencing and related them to cytomegalovirus serostatus. A few DR-DQ haplotypes were treated as single units for association and clustering because of strong linkage in the cohort.

What the study reported, not specific to this receptor: In a later analysis, HLA-associated TCR beta chains were found to be more clonally expanded and to have lower generation probabilities than equally common non-associated chains. A group of highly shared sequence variants was considered likely to be a technical artifact of the sequencing pipeline. Because HLA typing was unavailable for some donors at each locus, only the typed subset was used in association tests. According to a later analysis, parvovirus B19, influenza, CMV and Epstein-Barr virus appeared linked to several top co-occurrence clusters. When HLA alleles, especially DR and DQ, strongly co-occurred, TCR associations were difficult to assign to individual alleles. According to a later analysis, most CMV-associated TCR beta chains appeared to be HLA-restricted, and the HLA associations seemed to be driven largely by CMV exposure. In a later analysis, around 17,000 TCR beta sequences were associated with specific HLA alleles at a false discovery rate of 0.05. Some IMGT-functional V segments, including TRBV6-2 and TRBV6-3, could not be distinguished by the 87-base-pair reads and were therefore excluded. The only immune exposure information available for the cohort was CMV serostatus. An association between a missense DCLRE1C variant and V-gene and J-gene trimming of TCR beta chains was found in a later genetic analysis and replicated in an independent cohort. In both the original and validation cohorts, the classifier was reported to diagnose cytomegalovirus status with high specificity and sensitivity. The study listed 150 to 200 TCR beta chains as associated with cytomegalovirus. Because counts were too low, about 18 rarely observed V segments, including chromosome 9 orphons, were excluded from the earlier analysis of around 590 of the donors. A later genetic analysis reported fewer N-insertions in productive TCRs among donors in an Asian-associated ancestry cluster than the roughly 690-donor mean. A later analysis found that TCR association rates varied across HLA loci, with DRB1 alleles showing the most associated TCRs and HLA-C alleles the fewest. The cohort was sequenced for TCR beta chains only, and without alpha or paired-chain data the features that could be detected were limited. It was suggested by the authors that the approach could potentially be generalized to other disease states and immunological phenotypes. While some public TCRs were present in many individuals, most TCR sequences turned up only very rarely across donors. Linkage disequilibrium might explain the correlated functional status among segregating V segments, but an unknown experimental factor could not be excluded. Presence/absence analyses assumed roughly uniform sequencing depth across donors, an assumption that may not hold. A few of the identified cytomegalovirus-associated TCR beta chains were confirmed in vitro to be specific for cytomegalovirus antigens. A further reported finding was that TCR beta sequences accurately predicted the HLA-A and HLA-B alleles for most subjects in the first cohort. An earlier analysis of 450 to 750 of the donors showed that most TCR beta V segments appeared in productive rearrangements either about 90% or about 30% of the time, which broadly matched IMGT annotations.

Trimming removed 3 bases from V and 2 bases from J, leaving 3 bases between the germline ends. CDR1 and CDR2 are drawn from the germline V gene: MRHNA, SNTAGT. There are 12 amino acids in the CDR3, from cysteine to phenylalanine inclusive. The retained sequence is limited to the CDR3, 36 bases, with the frame set at the first base. The cohort was made up of approximately 670 healthy bone marrow donors. At the time of sampling, every cohort member was nominally healthy, though immune exposures that went unrecorded were likely present. The donor was CMV seropositive and was included in the group of 290 or so seropositive cohort members. Every donor gave a peripheral blood sample, and the peripheral blood mononuclear cells from that sample were used for TCR beta sequencing. Genomic DNA was extracted from the blood cell samples with the Qiagen DNeasy Blood Extraction Kit. Library preparation used the immunoSEQ multiplex PCR assay. For the multiplex PCR, a mixture combining 60 forward primers for TCR Vbeta segments and 13 reverse primers for TCR Jbeta segments was used. The CDR3 region of rearranged TCR beta genes was amplified from genomic DNA by a multiplex PCR assay. The amplified TCR beta libraries were sequenced on the Illumina HiSeq System as 87-base-pair reads. In the original analysis: Across the 600 to 700 repertoires, a later analysis counted tens of millions of unique TCR beta chains, about 10 million of which were shared by at least two donors. Raw reads were error-corrected and collapsed into unique sequences by a nearest-neighbor algorithm in which closely related sequences were merged to remove PCR and sequencing errors. To assign V, D and J gene segments, CDR3 sequences were aligned to IMGT reference sequences. For a sequence to be retained, at least a six-nucleotide match to both a V gene segment and a J gene segment was required. A rearrangement counted as productive if the CDR3 had no stop codons and remained in frame with V and J, and every other rearrangement counted as non-productive. CDR3 was defined by IMGT convention, running from the second conserved V-encoded cysteine to the conserved J-encoded phenylalanine. In an earlier analysis of just under 600 of the donors, sequences lacking an unambiguous match to a single V gene segment were excluded. In an earlier analysis of roughly 500 of the donors, V segments were called functional above 56.7% productive rearrangements and were called segregating when the between-donor standard deviation exceeded 5%. To diagnose cytomegalovirus status from the catalog of TCR beta chain sequences, a statistical classification framework was built. V and J gene assignment, in a later analysis, came from comparing TCR nucleotide sequences with IMGT/GENE-DB human TR gene sequences. A later analysis assigned CDR3 sequences and most-parsimonious VDJ recombination scenarios with the TCRdist pipeline. In a later analysis, every TCR beta chain was defined by the combination of its CDR3 amino acid sequence and its V-gene family, and reads without a unique V-gene family were dropped. In a later analysis, approximately 640 highly shared, low-generation-probability nucleotide sequences were removed to address suspected cross-contamination and a sequencing artifact. For each public chain, a later analysis derived a clonal expansion index from normalized ranks of inferred template counts within each repertoire. In a later analysis, generation probabilities were computed using a VDJ recombination model fitted to out-of-frame rearrangements, and the results were checked against IGoR. Hypergeometric tests were used in a later analysis to score TCR-TCR, TCR-HLA and TCR-CMV co-occurrence, with a repertoire-size bias correction applied to the TCR pairs. A later analysis estimated false discovery rates by permuting HLA or CMV assignments 20 times. In a later analysis, co-occurring TCRs were grouped using DBSCAN, and TCRdist sequence similarity was added for clustering within HLA-allele-positive subsets. Co-occurrence clustering excluded repertoires with fewer than 30,000 or more than 120,000 public chains, plus five with anomalous nucleotide sharing. The table comes from immuneACCESS by way of TCRdb, which keeps in-frame sequences with V and J called. Part of the clones is missing from these tables; in studies checked, under half for an unresolved V gene and the rest for unknown reasons. V and J calls and clone size are given by that table; D and trimming were obtained from the DNA. This sample holds more than 95,000 clones; approximately 73% were observed only once. The top ten clonotypes cover 4.8% of the sample.

Input material: PBMCs. This clonotype was sampled from a man between 60 and 75 years old in good health and CMV-seropositive. The chain couples TRBV6-4 to TRBJ2-3, with the D gene too uncertain to name. The nucleotide sequence is TGTGCCAGCAGTGATCTCACAGATACGCAGTATTTT. This sequence encodes CASSDLTDTQYF.